Sequencing of this T cell receptor (beta chain) was carried out in a study of control samples from healthy donors and cancer patients. Sequenced by immunoSEQ multiplex PCR; TCRdb stores in-frame clones only, minus some. There are about 53,000 clones in the sample; roughly 87% occur only once, and roughly 13% lies in the top ten. This CDR3 has 13 residues. Germline V gene lookup returns CDR1 MDHEN and CDR2 SYDVKM. Trimming left V 2 bases short and J 7 bases short, with 11 bases between. Material for sequencing was PBMCs. This rearrangement joins TRBV28 to TRBJ1-1; D is unresolved. The sequence derives from a man aged 55 to 70 with head and neck cancer. DNA for the CDR3: TGTGCCAGCAGTTTAGACCAGTCCGATGAAGCTTTCTTT. Encoded protein: CASSLDQSDEAFF.